This T cell receptor (beta chain) originates from a study of cytotoxic CD8 clonotypes in ibrutinib-treated CLL. Study outcomes and limitations: Clonality increased with ibrutinib response but returned toward baseline at progression. Contraction or stability on treatment was seen for public clonotypes, which were uncommon. Clonality was higher at baseline than in age-matched healthy donors and tracked circulating CD8+ T-cell counts. There were differences in sampling times between sustained-remission and progressing patients.

There are 11 residues in the CDR3. Trimming took 7 bases from V and 8 from J, leaving 11 bases between them. Germline loops: CDR1 SEHNR, CDR2 FQNEAQ (reference sequence). Sequenced by immunoSEQ multiplex PCR; TCRdb stores in-frame clones only, minus some. The profile shows approximately 100,000 clones, 77% of them singletons. Points on this clone: Its antigen remains unidentified.

The TCR comes from a human donor with chronic lymphocytic leukemia. This chain joins TRBV7-9 and TRBJ1-2; D perhaps matches TRBD1 (5 bases). This specimen was PBMCs, taken after 24 months of ibrutinib treatment. For the CDR3, the DNA is TGTGCCAGCACCCTGGGGGTCGGCTACACCTTC. It yields the protein CASTLGVGYTF. Supplemented by reference TRBV7-9 and TRBJ1-2, the full variable domain reads DTGVSQNPRHKITKRGQNVTFRCDPISEHNRLYWYRQTLGQGPEFLTYFQNEAQLEKSRLLSDRFSAERPKGSFSTLEIQRTEQGDSAMYLCASTLGVGYTFGSGTRLTVV.